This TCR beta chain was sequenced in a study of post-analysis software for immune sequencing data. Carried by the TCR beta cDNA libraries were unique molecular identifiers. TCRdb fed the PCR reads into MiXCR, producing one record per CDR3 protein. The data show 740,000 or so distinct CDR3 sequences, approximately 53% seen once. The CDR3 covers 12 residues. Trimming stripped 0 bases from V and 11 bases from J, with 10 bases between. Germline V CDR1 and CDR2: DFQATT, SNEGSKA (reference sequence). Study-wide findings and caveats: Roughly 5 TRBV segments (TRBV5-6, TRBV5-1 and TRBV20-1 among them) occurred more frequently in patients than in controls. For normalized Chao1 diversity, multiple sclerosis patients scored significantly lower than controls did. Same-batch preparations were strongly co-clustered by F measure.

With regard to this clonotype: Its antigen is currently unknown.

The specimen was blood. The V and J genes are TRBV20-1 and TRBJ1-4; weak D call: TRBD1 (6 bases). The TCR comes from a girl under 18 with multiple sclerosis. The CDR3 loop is CSARDYTGKLFF. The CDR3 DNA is TGCAGTGCTAGAGACTACACAGGGAAACTGTTTTTT.